This T cell receptor beta chain comes out of a study of post-analysis software for immune sequencing data. The wider study: In terms of disease course, relapsing-remitting, secondary progressive and progressive-relapsing multiple sclerosis were included.

The study, taken as a whole, reports: TRBV5-6, TRBV5-1 and TRBV20-1 belonged to a set of roughly 5 TRBV segments that were more frequent in patients than controls.

In this sample, this clonotype turned up a few times. Its antigen is unknown. Unique molecular identifiers were present in the TCR beta cDNA libraries. From the PCR reads, TCRdb called clonotypes with MiXCR, one entry per CDR3 protein. Found here are approximately 400,000 distinct CDR3 sequences, less than 40% of them singletons; the top ten hold 13%. The CDR3 totals 16 residues. The germline V gene encodes CDR1 PRHDT and CDR2 FYEKMQ (reference sequence). Unmatched junction bases numbered 12, after V lost 4 bases and J lost 7 bases. This chain links TRBV13 with TRBJ2-1; TRBD2 matches at 8 bases. Sequencing was done on a sample of blood. This clonotype was obtained from a girl between 5 and 17 years old with multiple sclerosis. As DNA, the CDR3 is TGTGCCAGCAGCTCGTCGCGGAAAGCGGGGGAGAATGAGCAGTTCTTC. Amino acids: CASSSSRKAGENEQFF.